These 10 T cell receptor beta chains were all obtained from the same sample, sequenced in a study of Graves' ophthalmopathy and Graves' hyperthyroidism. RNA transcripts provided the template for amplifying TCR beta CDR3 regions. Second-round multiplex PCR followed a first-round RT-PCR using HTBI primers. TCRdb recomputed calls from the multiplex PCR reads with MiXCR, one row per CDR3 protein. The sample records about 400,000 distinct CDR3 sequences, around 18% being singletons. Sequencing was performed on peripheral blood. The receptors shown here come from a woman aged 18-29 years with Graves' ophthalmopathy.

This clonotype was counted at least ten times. CDR3 DNA: TGTGCCAGCAGTGAACAGGTTCATTCACCCCTCCACTTT. Protein: CASSEQVHSPLHF. V gene TRBV25-1 combines with J gene TRBJ1-6; D is uncertain. CDR3 length equals 13 residues. V was clipped by 2 bases and J by 8 bases, with 7 bases between them. Germline values: CDR1 MGHDK, CDR2 SYGVNS.

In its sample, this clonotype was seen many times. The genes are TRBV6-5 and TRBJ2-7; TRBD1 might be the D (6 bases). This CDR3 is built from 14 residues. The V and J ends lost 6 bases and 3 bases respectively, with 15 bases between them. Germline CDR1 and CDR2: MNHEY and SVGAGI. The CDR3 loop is CASSLDRPLYEQYF. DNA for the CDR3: TGTGCCAGCAGCTTAGACAGGCCCCTCTACGAGCAGTACTTC.

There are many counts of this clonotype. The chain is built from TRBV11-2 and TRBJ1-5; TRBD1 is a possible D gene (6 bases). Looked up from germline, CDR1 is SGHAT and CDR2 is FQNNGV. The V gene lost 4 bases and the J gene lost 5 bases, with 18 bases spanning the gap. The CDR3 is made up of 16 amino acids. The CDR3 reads CASSSIHDRHYQPQHF. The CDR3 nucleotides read TGTGCCAGCAGCTCTATACACGACAGGCATTATCAGCCCCAGCATTTT. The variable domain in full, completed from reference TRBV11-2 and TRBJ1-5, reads EAGVAQSPRYKIIEKRQSVAFWCNPISGHATLYWYQQILGQGPKLLIQFQNNGVVDDSQLPKDRFSAERLKGVDSTLKIQPAKLEDSAVYLCASSSIHDRHYQPQHFGDGTRLSIL.

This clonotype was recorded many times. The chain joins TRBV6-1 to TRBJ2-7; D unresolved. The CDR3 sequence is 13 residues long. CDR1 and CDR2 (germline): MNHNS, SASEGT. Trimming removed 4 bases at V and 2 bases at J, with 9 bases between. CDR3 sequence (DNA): TGTGCCAGCAGTGCCGCACCTACCTACGAGCAGTACTTC. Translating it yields CASSAAPTYEQYF.

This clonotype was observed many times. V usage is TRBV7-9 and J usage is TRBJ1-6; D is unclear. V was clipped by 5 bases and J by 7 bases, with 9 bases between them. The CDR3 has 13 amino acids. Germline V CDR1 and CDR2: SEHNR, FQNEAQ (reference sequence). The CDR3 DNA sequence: TGTGCCAGCAGCCCCCAACCAAATTCACCCCTCCACTTT. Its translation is CASSPQPNSPLHF.

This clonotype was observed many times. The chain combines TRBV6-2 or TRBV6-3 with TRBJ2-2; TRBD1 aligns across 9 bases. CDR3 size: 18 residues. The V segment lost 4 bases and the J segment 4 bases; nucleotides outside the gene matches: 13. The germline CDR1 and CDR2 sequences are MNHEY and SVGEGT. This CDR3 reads CASSFPGTGYRSTGELFF. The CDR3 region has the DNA TGTGCCAGCAGTTTTCCCGGGACAGGGTATCGGAGCACCGGGGAGCTGTTTTTT.

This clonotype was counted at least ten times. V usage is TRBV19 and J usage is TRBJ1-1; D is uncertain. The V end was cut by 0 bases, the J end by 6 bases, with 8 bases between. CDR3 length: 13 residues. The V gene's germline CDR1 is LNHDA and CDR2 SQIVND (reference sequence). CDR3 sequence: CASSIDTLSEAFF. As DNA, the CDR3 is TGTGCCAGTAGTATAGATACCCTATCTGAAGCTTTCTTT.

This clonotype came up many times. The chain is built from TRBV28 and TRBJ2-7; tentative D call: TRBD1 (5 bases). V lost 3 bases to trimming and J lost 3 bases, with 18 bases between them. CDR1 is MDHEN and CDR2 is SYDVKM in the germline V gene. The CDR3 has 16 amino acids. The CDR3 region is CASSFNWQGPGYEQYF. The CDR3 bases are TGTGCCAGCAGTTTCAACTGGCAGGGCCCCGGCTACGAGCAGTACTTC. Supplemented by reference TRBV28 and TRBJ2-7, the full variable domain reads DVKVTQSSRYLVKRTGEKVFLECVQDMDHENMFWYRQDPGLGLRLIYFSYDVKMKEKGDIPEGYSVSREKKERFSLILESASTNQTSMYLCASSFNWQGPGYEQYFGPGTRLTVT.

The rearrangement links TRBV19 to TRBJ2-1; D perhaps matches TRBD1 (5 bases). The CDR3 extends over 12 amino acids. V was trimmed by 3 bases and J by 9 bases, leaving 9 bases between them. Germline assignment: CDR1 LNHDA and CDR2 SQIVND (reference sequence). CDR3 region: CASSIGRVEQFF. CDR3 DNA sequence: TGTGCCAGTAGTATTGGCAGGGTTGAGCAGTTCTTC.

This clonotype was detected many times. This chain's CDR3 is CAWSEGAGSYEQYF. The CDR3 DNA follows: TGTGCCTGGAGTGAGGGGGCAGGCTCCTACGAGCAGTACTTC. This sequence joins TRBV30 and TRBJ2-7; 7 bases fit TRBD1. CDR3 length: 14 residues. In germline, CDR1 is GTSNPN, CDR2 SVGIG (reference sequence). J lost 0 bases, V lost 1 base, and 3 bases had no gene match.